This TCR beta chain appears in the sequencing data of a study of blood T cell repertoires in COVID-19. Study as a whole: Material from acute and convalescent COVID-19 was sourced from the United States, Italy and Spain.

Profiled with immunoSEQ multiplex PCR; TCRdb holds only in-frame clones, not every one. The sample carries fewer than 25,000 clones, roughly 89% recorded once. Germline CDR1 and CDR2: LGHDT and YNNKEL (reference sequence). V was clipped by 6 bases and J by 5 bases; unmatched bases: 15. The CDR3 has 17 residues. Input material: peripheral blood. The TCR comes from a man between 65 and 85 years old with COVID-19, enrolled during active disease. The chain carries TRBV3-1 (or the pseudogene TRBV3-2) and TRBJ1-1; TRBD1 matches 10 bases. The CDR3 spells CASSSIPGQGIVTEAFF. The CDR3, as DNA: TGTGCCAGCAGTTCAATCCCGGGACAGGGGATAGTTACTGAAGCTTTCTTT.